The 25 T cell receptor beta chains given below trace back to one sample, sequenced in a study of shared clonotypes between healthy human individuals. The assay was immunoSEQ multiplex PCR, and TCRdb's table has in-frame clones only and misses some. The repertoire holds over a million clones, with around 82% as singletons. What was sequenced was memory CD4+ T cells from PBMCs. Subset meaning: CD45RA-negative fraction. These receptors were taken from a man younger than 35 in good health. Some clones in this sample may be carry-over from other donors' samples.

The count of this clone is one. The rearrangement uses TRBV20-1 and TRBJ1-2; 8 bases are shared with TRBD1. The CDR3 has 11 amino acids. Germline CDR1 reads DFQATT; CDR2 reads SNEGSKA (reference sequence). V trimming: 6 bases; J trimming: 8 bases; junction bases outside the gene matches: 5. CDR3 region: CSATDRGGYTF. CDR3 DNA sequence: TGCAGTGCCACCGACAGGGGCGGCTACACCTTC.

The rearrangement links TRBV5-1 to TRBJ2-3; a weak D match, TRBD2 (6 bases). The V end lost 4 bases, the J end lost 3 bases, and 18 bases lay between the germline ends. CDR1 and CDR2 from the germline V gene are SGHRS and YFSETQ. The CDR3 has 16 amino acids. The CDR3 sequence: CASSPPRGLITDTQYF. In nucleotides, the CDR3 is TGCGCCAGCAGCCCCCCAAGAGGACTAATAACAGATACGCAGTATTTT.

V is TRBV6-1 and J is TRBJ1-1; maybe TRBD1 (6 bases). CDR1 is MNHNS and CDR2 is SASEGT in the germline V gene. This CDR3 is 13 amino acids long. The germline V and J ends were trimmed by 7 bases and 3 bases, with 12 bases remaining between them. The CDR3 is CASKRGIYTEAFF. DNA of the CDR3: TGTGCCAGCAAGAGGGGGATATACACTGAAGCTTTCTTT.

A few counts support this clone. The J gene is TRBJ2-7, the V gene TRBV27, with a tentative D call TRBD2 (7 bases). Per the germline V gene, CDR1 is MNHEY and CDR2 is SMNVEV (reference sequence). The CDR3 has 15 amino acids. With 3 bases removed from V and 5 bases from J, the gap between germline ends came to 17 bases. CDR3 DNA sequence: TGTGCCAGCAGTTTGGGGGCGGGAGATATCAACGAGCAGTACTTC. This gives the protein CASSLGAGDINEQYF.

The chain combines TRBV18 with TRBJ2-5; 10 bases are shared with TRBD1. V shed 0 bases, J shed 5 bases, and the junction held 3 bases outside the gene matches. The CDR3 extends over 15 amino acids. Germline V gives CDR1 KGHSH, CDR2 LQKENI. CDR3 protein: CASSPPGDRGETQYF. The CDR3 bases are TGTGCCAGCTCACCACCGGGGGACAGGGGTGAGACCCAGTACTTC.

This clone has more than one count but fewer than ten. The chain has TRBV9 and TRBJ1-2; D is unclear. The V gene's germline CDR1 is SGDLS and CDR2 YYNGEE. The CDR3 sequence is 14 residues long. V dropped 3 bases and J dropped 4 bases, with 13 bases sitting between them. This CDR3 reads CASSGAGVSYGYTF. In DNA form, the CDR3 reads TGTGCCAGCAGCGGAGCCGGGGTTTCCTATGGCTACACCTTC.

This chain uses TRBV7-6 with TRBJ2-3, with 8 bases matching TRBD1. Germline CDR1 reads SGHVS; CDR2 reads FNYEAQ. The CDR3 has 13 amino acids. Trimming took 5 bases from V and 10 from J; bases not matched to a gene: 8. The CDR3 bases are TGTGCCAGCAGCGGTTGGGACAGGCAAGCGCAGTATTTT. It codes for CASSGWDRQAQYF.

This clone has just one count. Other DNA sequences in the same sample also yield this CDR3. The CDR3 region is CASSLDRGYEQYF. CDR3 bases: TGTGCCAGCAGCTTGGATCGGGGGTACGAGCAGTACTTC. The chain joins TRBV5-6 to TRBJ2-7; weak D call: TRBD2 (6 bases). V was pared by 0 bases and J by 4 bases, with 8 bases between. In germline, CDR1 is SGHDT, CDR2 YYEEEE. This CDR3 has 13 residues.

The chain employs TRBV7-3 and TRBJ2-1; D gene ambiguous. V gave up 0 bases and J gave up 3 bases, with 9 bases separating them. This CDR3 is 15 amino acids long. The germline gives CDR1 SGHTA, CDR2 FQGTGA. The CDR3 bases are TGTGCCAGCAGCTTAACGGTCGGCCGCTACAATGAGCAGTTCTTC. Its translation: CASSLTVGRYNEQFF.

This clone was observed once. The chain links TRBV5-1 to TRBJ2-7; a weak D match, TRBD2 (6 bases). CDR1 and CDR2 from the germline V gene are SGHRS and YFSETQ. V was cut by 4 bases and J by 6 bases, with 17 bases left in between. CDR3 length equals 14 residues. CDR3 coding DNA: TGCGCCAGCAGCCTGGTGGGGGGAGTGTTCGAGCAGTACTTC. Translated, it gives CASSLVGGVFEQYF.

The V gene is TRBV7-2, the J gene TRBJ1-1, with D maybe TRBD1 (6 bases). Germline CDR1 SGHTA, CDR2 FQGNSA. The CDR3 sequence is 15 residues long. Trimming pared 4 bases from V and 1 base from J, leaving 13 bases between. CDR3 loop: CASSSRGFGNTEAFF. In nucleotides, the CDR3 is TGTGCCAGCAGCTCCAGGGGTTTCGGGAACACTGAAGCTTTCTTT.

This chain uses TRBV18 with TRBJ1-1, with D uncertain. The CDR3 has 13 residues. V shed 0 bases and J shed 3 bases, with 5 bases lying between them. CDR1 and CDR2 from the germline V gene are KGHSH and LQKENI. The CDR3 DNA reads TGTGCCAGCTCACCACCCCAGGACACTGAAGCTTTCTTT. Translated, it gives CASSPPQDTEAFF.

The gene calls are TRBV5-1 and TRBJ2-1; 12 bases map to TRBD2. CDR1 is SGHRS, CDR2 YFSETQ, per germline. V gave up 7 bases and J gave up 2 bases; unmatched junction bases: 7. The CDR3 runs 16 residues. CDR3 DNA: TGCGCCAGCCGCCTGGCTAGCGGGAGGGCCTACAATGAGCAGTTCTTC. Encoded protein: CASRLASGRAYNEQFF.

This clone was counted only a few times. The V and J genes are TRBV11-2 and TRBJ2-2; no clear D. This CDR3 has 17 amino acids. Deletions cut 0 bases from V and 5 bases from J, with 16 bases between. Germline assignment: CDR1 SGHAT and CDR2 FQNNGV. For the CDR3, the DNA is TGTGCCAGCAGCTTAGATCTTTTTGGAGTCGAAACCGGGGAGCTGTTTTTT. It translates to CASSLDLFGVETGELFF.

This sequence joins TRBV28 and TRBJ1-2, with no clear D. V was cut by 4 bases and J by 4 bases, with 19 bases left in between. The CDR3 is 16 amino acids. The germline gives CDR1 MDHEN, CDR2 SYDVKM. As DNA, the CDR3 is TGTGCCAGCAGTTATATCCCGGCCTACTACAGCTATGGCTACACCTTC. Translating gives CASSYIPAYYSYGYTF.

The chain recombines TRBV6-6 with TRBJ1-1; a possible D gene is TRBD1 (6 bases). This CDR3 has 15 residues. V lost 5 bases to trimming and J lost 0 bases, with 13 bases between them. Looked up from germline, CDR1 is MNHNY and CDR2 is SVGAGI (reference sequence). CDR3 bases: TGTGCCAGCAGTCTTGGGGGACAAATGAACACTGAAGCTTTCTTT. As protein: CASSLGGQMNTEAFF.

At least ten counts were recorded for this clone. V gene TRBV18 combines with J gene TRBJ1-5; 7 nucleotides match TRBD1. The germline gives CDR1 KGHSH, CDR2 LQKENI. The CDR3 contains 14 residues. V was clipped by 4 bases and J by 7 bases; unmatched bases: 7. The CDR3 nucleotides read TGTGCCAGCTCACAGGGACAGAGTATCCAGCCCCAGCATTTT. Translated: CASSQGQSIQPQHF. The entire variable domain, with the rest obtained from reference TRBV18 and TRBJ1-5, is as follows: NAGVMQNPRHLVRRRGQEARLRCSPMKGHSHVYWYRQLPEEGLKFMVYLQKENIIDESGMPKERFSAEFPKEGPSILRIQQVVRGDSAAYFCASSQGQSIQPQHFGDGTRLSIL.

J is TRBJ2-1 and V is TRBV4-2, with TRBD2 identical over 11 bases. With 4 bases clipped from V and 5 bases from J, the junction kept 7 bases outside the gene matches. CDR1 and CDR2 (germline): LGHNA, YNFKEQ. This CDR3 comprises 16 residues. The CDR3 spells CASSRYGTSGDNEQFF. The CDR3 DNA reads TGTGCCAGCAGCCGGTACGGGACTAGCGGCGACAATGAGCAGTTCTTC.

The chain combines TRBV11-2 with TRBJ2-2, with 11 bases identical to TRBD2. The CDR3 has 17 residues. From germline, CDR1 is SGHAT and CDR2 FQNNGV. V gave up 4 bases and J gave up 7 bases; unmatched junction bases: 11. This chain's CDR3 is CASSSLAGGGWGGELFF. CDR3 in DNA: TGTGCCAGCAGCTCTCTAGCGGGAGGCGGTTGGGGCGGGGAGCTGTTTTTT. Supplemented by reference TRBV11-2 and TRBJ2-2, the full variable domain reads EAGVAQSPRYKIIEKRQSVAFWCNPISGHATLYWYQQILGQGPKLLIQFQNNGVVDDSQLPKDRFSAERLKGVDSTLKIQPAKLEDSAVYLCASSSLAGGGWGGELFFGEGSRLTVL.

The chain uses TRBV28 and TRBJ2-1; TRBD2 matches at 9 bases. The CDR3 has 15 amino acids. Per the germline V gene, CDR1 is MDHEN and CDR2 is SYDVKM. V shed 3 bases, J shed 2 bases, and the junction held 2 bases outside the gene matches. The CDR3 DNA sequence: TGTGCCAGCAGTTTTCGCGGGAGGGCCTACAATGAGCAGTTCTTC. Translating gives CASSFRGRAYNEQFF.

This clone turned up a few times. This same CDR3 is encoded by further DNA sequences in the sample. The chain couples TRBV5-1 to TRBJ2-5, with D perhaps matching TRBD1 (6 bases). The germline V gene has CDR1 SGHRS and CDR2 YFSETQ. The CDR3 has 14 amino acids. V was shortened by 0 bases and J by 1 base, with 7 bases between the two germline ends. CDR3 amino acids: CASSLGGLQETQYF. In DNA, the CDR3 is TGCGCCAGCAGCTTGGGGGGGCTCCAAGAGACCCAGTACTTC.

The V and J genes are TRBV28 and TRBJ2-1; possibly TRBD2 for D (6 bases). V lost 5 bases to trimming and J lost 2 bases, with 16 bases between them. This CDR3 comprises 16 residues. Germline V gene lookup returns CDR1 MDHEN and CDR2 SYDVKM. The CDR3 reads CASSPPVAEAYNEQFF. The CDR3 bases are TGTGCCAGCAGTCCCCCCGTAGCGGAGGCCTACAATGAGCAGTTCTTC.

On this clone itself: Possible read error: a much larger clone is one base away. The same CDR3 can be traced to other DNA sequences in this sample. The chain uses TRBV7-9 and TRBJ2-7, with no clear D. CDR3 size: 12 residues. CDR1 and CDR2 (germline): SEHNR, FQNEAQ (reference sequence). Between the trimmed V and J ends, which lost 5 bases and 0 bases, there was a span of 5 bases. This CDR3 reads CASSRSSYEQYF. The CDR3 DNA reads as TGTGCCAGCAGCCGCAGCTCCTACGAGCAGTACTTC. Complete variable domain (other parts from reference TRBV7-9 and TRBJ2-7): DTGVSQNPRHKITKRGQNVTFRCDPISEHNRLYWYRQTLGQGPEFLTYFQNEAQLEKSRLLSDRFSAERPKGSFSTLEIQRTEQGDSAMYLCASSRSSYEQYFGPGTRLTVT.

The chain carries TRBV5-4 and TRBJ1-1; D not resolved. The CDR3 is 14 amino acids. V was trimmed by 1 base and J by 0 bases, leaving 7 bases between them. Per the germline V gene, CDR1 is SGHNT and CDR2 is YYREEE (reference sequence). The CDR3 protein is CASSLSQMNTEAFF. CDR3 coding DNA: TGTGCCAGCAGCTTGTCACAGATGAACACTGAAGCTTTCTTT. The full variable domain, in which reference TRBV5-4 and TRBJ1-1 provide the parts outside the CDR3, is ETGVTQSPTHLIKTRGQQVTLRCSSQSGHNTVSWYQQALGQGPQFIFQYYREEENGRGNFPPRFSGLQFPNYSSELNVNALELDDSALYLCASSLSQMNTEAFFGQGTRLTVV.

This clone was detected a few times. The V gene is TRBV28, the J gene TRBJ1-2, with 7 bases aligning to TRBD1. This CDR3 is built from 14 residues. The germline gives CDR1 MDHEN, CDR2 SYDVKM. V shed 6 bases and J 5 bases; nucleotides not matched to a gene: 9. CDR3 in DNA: TGTGCCAGCAGCAATAGGGGGCGCGGGTATGGCTACACCTTC. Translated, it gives CASSNRGRGYGYTF.